The next 7 T cell receptor beta chains were all read from a single sample in a study of metastatic and nonmetastatic thyroid tumors (dated by TCRdb to the early 2020s). No treatment had been received by any patient before thyroid surgery. Library generation was performed with PCR. TCRdb shows the sequencer as Illumina HiSeq 4000. TCRdb reran the public reads through fastp at Q25 and MiXCR, keeping productive beta chains. The sample contains about 40,000 clones, roughly 13% of them found a single time. The ten top clones hold 8% to 10% of the sample. The sample taken for sequencing was blood. Receptors originate from a female donor with papillary thyroid cancer or a benign thyroid nodule (not recorded which). Some clones in this sample may be carry-over from other donors' samples.

This clone is judged medium-sized. V and J are TRBV27 and TRBJ2-7, with 10 bases fitting TRBD2. The CDR3 consists of 15 residues. After removal of 2 bases from V and 5 bases from J, the junction contained 6 bases not matched to a gene. Looked up from germline, CDR1 is MNHEY and CDR2 is SMNVEV (reference sequence). CDR3 loop: CASSLGPSGSHEQYF. The DNA of the CDR3 is TGTGCCAGCAGTTTAGGGCCTAGCGGGAGCCACGAGCAGTACTTC.

This clone was observed many times. The chain couples TRBV6-5 to TRBJ1-2, with D uncertain. V dropped 2 bases and J dropped 1 base, with 14 bases sitting between them. This CDR3 contains 16 residues. The V gene's germline CDR1 is MNHEY and CDR2 SVGAGI. The CDR3 DNA follows: TGTGCCAGCAGTTACGTGCCCCTCCGAGATAACTATGGCTACACCTTC. Translation gives CASSYVPLRDNYGYTF.

This clone was counted ten times or more. The gene calls are TRBV7-2 and TRBJ2-3, with D perhaps matching TRBD2 (5 bases). V was shortened by 2 bases and J by 6 bases, with 18 bases between the two germline ends. The CDR3 sequence is 16 residues long. In germline, CDR1 is SGHTA, CDR2 FQGNSA. CDR3 DNA sequence: TGTGCCAGCAGCTTAAGGCCCCCTCGGACTGGTGATACGCAGTATTTT. Translating it yields CASSLRPPRTGDTQYF.

This clone was seen ten or more times. The V call is TRBV6-1, the J call TRBJ2-7; 11 bases line up with TRBD2. CDR3 length equals 16 residues. Germline loops: CDR1 MNHNS, CDR2 SASEGT. J lost 5 bases, V lost 6 bases, and 12 bases had no gene match. CDR3 in DNA: TGTGCCAGCAGGACCAGTTGGGTACTAGCGGGAGACGAGCAGTACTTC. As protein: CASRTSWVLAGDEQYF.

The genes are TRBV4-1 and TRBJ2-1, with 9 bases matching TRBD2. The CDR3 is 16 amino acids. Germline values: CDR1 MGHRA, CDR2 YSYEKL. Trimming removed 1 base from V and 8 bases from J; junction bases left unmatched: 9. The CDR3 coding sequence is TGCGCCAGCAGCCAAGTCCCACTAGCGGGTAATGATGAGCAGTTCTTC. This encodes CASSQVPLAGNDEQFF.

V usage is TRBV11-3 and J usage is TRBJ2-7; TRBD2 is a possible D gene (6 bases). The CDR3 consists of 15 residues. The germline V and J ends were trimmed by 5 bases and 2 bases, with 16 bases remaining between them. Per the germline V gene, CDR1 is SGHNT and CDR2 is YENEEA. The CDR3 here is CASSQRRGDPYEQYF. CDR3 nucleotide sequence: TGTGCCAGCAGCCAACGGCGGGGAGATCCCTACGAGCAGTACTTC.

This clone was observed at least ten times. An end of the junction does not agree with germline; a read error may underlie this. Different DNA sequences within this sample yield the same CDR3. The chain joins TRBV5-1 to TRBJ2-3, with D possibly TRBD1 on 6 matching bases. This CDR3 has 16 residues. Germline V gene data show CDR1 as SGHRS and CDR2 as YFSETQ. DNA of the CDR3: TGCGCCAGCAGCTTGGAAGGCGGCAGGGGCACGGATACGCAGTATTTT. Amino acids: CASSLEGGRGTDTQYF.